A selection of T cell receptor beta chains follows, all from one sample in a study of human T cells and chemical hapten exposure. TCRdb passed the RACE reads through MiXCR, listing each CDR3 protein once. The data show fewer than 100,000 distinct CDR3 sequences, 11% seen once. Specimen: whole blood, collected in connection with sensitization to the hapten diphenylcyclopropenone (DPC). The receptors derive from a young woman with alopecia areata. Some clones in this sample may be carry-over from other donors' samples. Each CDR3 is given with its conserved first and last residue. The D gene is left open where the match is weak. Clone size is shown for a subset of rows, as once, few, many or a class of expanded clone.

J: TRBJ1-1; length: 15; V: TRBV6-6; size: many; D: NA; DNA: TGTGCCAGCAGCCTGGGACTGACGAATGTATTTGAAGCTTTCTTT; CDR3: CASSLGLTNVFEAFF
J: TRBJ1-3; length: 16; V: TRBV5-1; size: many; D: NA; DNA: TGCGCCAGCAGCGGGGGACCAACGATCTCTGGAAACACCATATATTTT; CDR3: CASSGGPTISGNTIYF
J: TRBJ1-2; length: 15; V: TRBV6-6; size: many; D: TRBD1; DNA: TGTGCCAGCACCGGCCAGGGGGTCGTTAACTATGGCTACACCTTC; CDR3: CASTGQGVVNYGYTF
J: TRBJ1-1; length: 14; V: TRBV19; size: few; D: NA; DNA: TGTGCCAGTAGCCAGGGACAACTGAACACTGAAGCTTTCTTT; CDR3: CASSQGQLNTEAFF
J: TRBJ2-7; length: 14; V: TRBV4-2; size: many; D: NA; DNA: TGTGCCAGCAGCCAAGATGGTTTCGCCTACGAGCAGTACTTC; CDR3: CASSQDGFAYEQYF
J: TRBJ2-1; length: 13; V: TRBV20-1; size: many; D: NA; DNA: TGCAGTGCTAGGATTGCGGCGCGCAGGGAGCAGTTCTTC; CDR3: CSARIAARREQFF
J: TRBJ2-1; length: 16; V: TRBV7-9; size: few; D: NA; DNA: NA; CDR3: CASILGGGSSYNEQFF
J: TRBJ2-5; length: 14; V: TRBV15; size: many; D: TRBD2; DNA: TGTGCCACCAGCAGAGATCTAGCGGTAGAGACCCAGTACTTC; CDR3: CATSRDLAVETQYF
J: TRBJ1-5; length: 15; V: TRBV4-3; size: NA; D: NA; DNA: TGCGCCAGCAGCCAAGATATCGTGGGAAATCAGCCCCAGCATTTT; CDR3: CASSQDIVGNQPQHF
J: TRBJ2-3; length: 16; V: TRBV28; size: few; D: TRBD1; DNA: TGTGCCAGCAGACCTTCGACAGGGGGCCGCACAGATACGCAGTATTTT; CDR3: CASRPSTGGRTDTQYF
J: TRBJ2-3; length: 13; V: TRBV9; size: NA; D: TRBD2; DNA: TGTGCCAGCGGGGGGGATGACACAGATACGCAGTATTTT; CDR3: CASGGDDTDTQYF
J: TRBJ1-1; length: 14; V: TRBV5-6; size: NA; D: NA; DNA: TGTGCCAGCAGCTCCGCTGGGAGGACCCCTGGAGCTTTCTTT; CDR3: CASSSAGRTPGAFF
J: TRBJ2-5; length: 15; V: TRBV2; size: many; D: TRBD2; DNA: TGTGCCAGCAATATAGGACTAGCGGGAGGAGAGACCCAGTACTTC; CDR3: CASNIGLAGGETQYF
J: TRBJ2-5; length: 12; V: TRBV2; size: many; D: NA; DNA: TGTGCCAGCAGAGCAGGGGAAGAGACCCAGTACTTC; CDR3: CASRAGEETQYF
J: TRBJ2-6; length: 18; V: TRBV11-2; size: few; D: NA; DNA: TGTGCCAGCAGTAATTTAGGGACTGGGTACTCTGGGGCCAACGTCCTGACTTTC; CDR3: CASSNLGTGYSGANVLTF
J: TRBJ1-3; length: 14; V: TRBV30; size: many; D: NA; DNA: TGTGCCTGGAGTCCGGTCGGGGCTGGAAACACCATATATTTT; CDR3: CAWSPVGAGNTIYF
J: TRBJ1-3; length: 18; V: TRBV6-2/TRBV6-3; size: NA; D: TRBD1; DNA: TGTGCCAGCACAAGAAATCCAAGGACAGGGAGAGCTGGAAACACCATATATTTT; CDR3: CASTRNPRTGRAGNTIYF
J: TRBJ1-2; length: 14; V: TRBV20-1; size: many; D: NA; DNA: TGCAGTGCTCCTAACCCGGGGAAACAGTATGGCTACACCTTC; CDR3: CSAPNPGKQYGYTF
J: TRBJ1-4; length: 15; V: TRBV20-1; size: few; D: TRBD1; DNA: TGCAGTGCTATAACAGGGGGCATAGCTAATGAAAAACTGTTTTTT; CDR3: CSAITGGIANEKLFF
J: TRBJ1-5; length: 16; V: TRBV27; size: NA; D: NA; DNA: TGTGCCAGCAGTTTCTTTCCCGTCGGGCGGGATCAGCCCCAGCATTTT; CDR3: CASSFFPVGRDQPQHF
J: TRBJ2-1; length: 15; V: TRBV20-1; size: few; D: NA; DNA: TGCAGTGCTAGACCCTATGGATATTGGGGTAATGAGCAGTTCTTC; CDR3: CSARPYGYWGNEQFF
J: TRBJ1-1; length: 16; V: TRBV6-5; size: many; D: NA; DNA: TGTGCCAGCAGCAAGGGGGGGCGACGGATGAACACTGAAGCTTTCTTT; CDR3: CASSKGGRRMNTEAFF
J: TRBJ2-3; length: 13; V: TRBV7-2; size: NA; D: NA; DNA: TGTGCCAGCAGCTTTGGGGTAACAGATACGCAGTATTTT; CDR3: CASSFGVTDTQYF
J: TRBJ2-7; length: 15; V: TRBV29-1; size: NA; D: NA; DNA: TGCAGCGTTGGCGACCAGGATGAGAGCTCCTACGAGCAGTACTTC; CDR3: CSVGDQDESSYEQYF
J: TRBJ2-7; length: 18; V: TRBV5-1; size: NA; D: TRBD2; DNA: TGCGCCAGCAGCTTGGGGAAAGGACTAGCGGCTCAAAGTTACGAGCAGTACTTC; CDR3: CASSLGKGLAAQSYEQYF
J: TRBJ2-2; length: 14; V: TRBV2; size: few; D: TRBD2; DNA: TGTGCCAGCAGTCAGCGGGACGGTACCGGGGAGCTGTTTTTT; CDR3: CASSQRDGTGELFF
J: TRBJ2-6; length: 15; V: TRBV12-3/TRBV12-4; size: many; D: NA; DNA: TGTGCCAGCAGTTTACTGAGCTCTGGGGCCAACGTCCTGACTTTC; CDR3: CASSLLSSGANVLTF
J: TRBJ2-5; length: 17; V: TRBV7-3; size: many; D: NA; DNA: TGTGCCAGCAGCTTATTGGCCCTAGGCCTTTTGCGTAAGACCCAGTACTTC; CDR3: CASSLLALGLLRKTQYF
J: TRBJ2-5; length: 15; V: TRBV27; size: NA; D: TRBD1; DNA: TGTGGCAGCAGTAGGGACAGGGGGTTTGGAGAGACCCAGTACTTC; CDR3: CGSSRDRGFGETQYF
J: TRBJ1-1; length: 13; V: TRBV6-6; size: many; D: NA; DNA: TGTGCCAGCAGCCGCGAGGTGAGCACTGAAGCTTTCTTT; CDR3: CASSREVSTEAFF
J: TRBJ2-1; length: 20; V: TRBV18; size: many; D: TRBD1; DNA: TGTGCCAGCTCACCCTCCGGGACAGGGGGTAGCGGGTTCTCCTACAATGAGCAGTTCTTC; CDR3: CASSPSGTGGSGFSYNEQFF
J: TRBJ2-7; length: 14; V: TRBV15; size: NA; D: NA; DNA: TGTGCCACCAGCCCTAAAGGGGGGGACTACGAGCAGTACTTC; CDR3: CATSPKGGDYEQYF
J: TRBJ1-2; length: 11; V: TRBV29-1; size: few; D: NA; DNA: TGCAGCGCATACGGGGCTCGCGGCTACACCTTC; CDR3: CSAYGARGYTF
J: TRBJ2-1; length: 14; V: TRBV20-1; size: many; D: TRBD2; DNA: TGCAGTGCTAGCCGACTAGCCCACCAGAATGAGCAGTTCTTC; CDR3: CSASRLAHQNEQFF
J: TRBJ2-1; length: 15; V: TRBV24-1; size: few; D: TRBD2; DNA: TGTGCCACCAGTGACCCCGGGACTAGGGACAATGAGCAGTTCTTC; CDR3: CATSDPGTRDNEQFF
J: TRBJ2-7; length: 15; V: TRBV11-1; size: many; D: TRBD2; DNA: TGTGCCAGCAGCCCCATGGGACTAGCGGGTGACGAGCAGTACTTC; CDR3: CASSPMGLAGDEQYF
J: TRBJ2-3; length: 14; V: TRBV7-9; size: NA; D: NA; DNA: TGTGCCAGCAATCGGGGGATGGGCACAGATACGCAGTATTTT; CDR3: CASNRGMGTDTQYF
J: TRBJ1-2; length: 11; V: TRBV28; size: NA; D: NA; DNA: TGTGCCCTGGGGGGTAGACGAGGCTACACCTTC; CDR3: CALGGRRGYTF
J: TRBJ2-5; length: 16; V: TRBV7-9; size: few; D: NA; DNA: TGTGCCAGCAGCCCCGCAGGGAATCCGTACCAAGAGACCCAGTACTTC; CDR3: CASSPAGNPYQETQYF
J: TRBJ1-4; length: 16; V: TRBV6-5; size: many; D: NA; DNA: TGTGCCAGCAGTTACAGGGCAGCTAAGGGGAATGAAAAACTGTTTTTT; CDR3: CASSYRAAKGNEKLFF
J: TRBJ1-5; length: 16; V: TRBV30; size: NA; D: NA; DNA: TGTGCCTGGAGGGACAGAGGCGCACTGGGGGGTGGGCCCCAGCATTTT; CDR3: CAWRDRGALGGGPQHF
J: TRBJ2-3; length: 16; V: TRBV6-2/TRBV6-3; size: few; D: NA; DNA: TGTGCCAGCAGTTACCGTGGCAGGGACCCCACAGATACGCAGTATTTT; CDR3: CASSYRGRDPTDTQYF
J: TRBJ1-1; length: 13; V: TRBV29-1; size: many; D: NA; DNA: TGCAGCGTTGAAGAAGGAATGAGGACTGAAGCTTTCTTT; CDR3: CSVEEGMRTEAFF
J: TRBJ2-2; length: 14; V: TRBV28; size: many; D: NA; DNA: TGTGCCAGCTGCTTGGAGGGAGGCACCGGGGAGCTGTTTTTT; CDR3: CASCLEGGTGELFF